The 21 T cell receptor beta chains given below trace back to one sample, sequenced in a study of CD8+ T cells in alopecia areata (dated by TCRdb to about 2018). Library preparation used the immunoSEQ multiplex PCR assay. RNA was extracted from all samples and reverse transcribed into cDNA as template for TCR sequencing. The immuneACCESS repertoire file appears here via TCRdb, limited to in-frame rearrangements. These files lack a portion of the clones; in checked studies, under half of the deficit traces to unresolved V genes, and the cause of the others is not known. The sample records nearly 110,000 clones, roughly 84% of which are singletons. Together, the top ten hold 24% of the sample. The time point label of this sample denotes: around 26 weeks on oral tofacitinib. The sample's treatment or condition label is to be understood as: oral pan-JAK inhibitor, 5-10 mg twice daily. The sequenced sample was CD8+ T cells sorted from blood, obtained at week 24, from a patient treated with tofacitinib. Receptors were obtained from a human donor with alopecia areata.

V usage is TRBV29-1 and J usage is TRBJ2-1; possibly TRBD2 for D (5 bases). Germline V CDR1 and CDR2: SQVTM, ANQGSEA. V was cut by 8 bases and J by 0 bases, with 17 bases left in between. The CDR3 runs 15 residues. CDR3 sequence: CSSLGSGSSYNEQFF. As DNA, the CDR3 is TGCAGCTCATTAGGTTCGGGGAGCTCCTACAATGAGCAGTTCTTC.

The CDR3 sequence: CASSYTDRGLGNTIYF. The CDR3 region has the DNA TGTGCCAGCAGTTACACGGACAGGGGGCTTGGAAACACCATATATTTT. The V call is TRBV6-6, the J call TRBJ1-3; TRBD1 matches 11 bases. CDR3 length: 16 amino acids. Germline V gives CDR1 MNHNY, CDR2 SVGAGI (reference sequence). Trimming at V came to 2 bases and at J to 3 bases, leaving 3 bases not matched to a gene.

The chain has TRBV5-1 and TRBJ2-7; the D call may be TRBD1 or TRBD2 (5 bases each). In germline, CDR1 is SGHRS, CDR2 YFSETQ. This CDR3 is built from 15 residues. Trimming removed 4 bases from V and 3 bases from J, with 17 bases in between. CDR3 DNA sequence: TGCGCCAGCAGCGACGGGACCGACGTCCTCTACGAGCAGTACTTC. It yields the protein CASSDGTDVLYEQYF.

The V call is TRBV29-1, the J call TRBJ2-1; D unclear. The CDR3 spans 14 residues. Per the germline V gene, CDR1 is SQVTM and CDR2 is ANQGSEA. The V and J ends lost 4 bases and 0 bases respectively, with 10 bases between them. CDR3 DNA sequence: TGCAGCGTTGCCCGACCAAACTCCTACAATGAGCAGTTCTTC. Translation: CSVARPNSYNEQFF.

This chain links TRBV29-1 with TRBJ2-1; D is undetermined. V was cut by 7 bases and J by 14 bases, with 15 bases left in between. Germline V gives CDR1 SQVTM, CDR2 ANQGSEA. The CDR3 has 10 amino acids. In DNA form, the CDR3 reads TGCAGCGCCCTATTGGTGAGCGAGTTCTTC. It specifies CSALLVSEFF.

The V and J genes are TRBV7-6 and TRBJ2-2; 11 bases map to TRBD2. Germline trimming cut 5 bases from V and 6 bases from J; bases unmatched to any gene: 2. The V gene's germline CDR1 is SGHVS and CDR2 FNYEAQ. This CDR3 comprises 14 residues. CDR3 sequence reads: CASSLTSGAGELFF. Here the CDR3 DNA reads TGTGCCAGCAGCCTGACTAGCGGGGCCGGGGAGCTGTTTTTT.

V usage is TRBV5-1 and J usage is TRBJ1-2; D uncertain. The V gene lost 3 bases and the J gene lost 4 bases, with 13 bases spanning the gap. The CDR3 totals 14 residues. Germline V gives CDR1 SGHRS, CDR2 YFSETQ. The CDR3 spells CASSSTASGYGYTF. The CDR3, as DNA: TGCGCCAGCAGCTCCACCGCGTCGGGCTATGGCTACACCTTC.

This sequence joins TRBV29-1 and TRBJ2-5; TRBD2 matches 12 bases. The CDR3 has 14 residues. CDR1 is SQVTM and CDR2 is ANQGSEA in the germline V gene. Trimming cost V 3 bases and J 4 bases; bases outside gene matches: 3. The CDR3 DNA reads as TGCAGCGTTGAGCTAGCGGGGGGGGGAGAGACCCAGTACTTC. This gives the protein CSVELAGGGETQYF. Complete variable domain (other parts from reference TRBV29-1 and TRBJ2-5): SAVISQKPSRDICQRGTSLTIQCQVDSQVTMMFWYRQQPGQSLTLIATANQGSEATYESGFVIDKFPISRPNLTFSTLTVSNMSPEDSSIYLCSVELAGGGETQYFGPGTRLLVL.

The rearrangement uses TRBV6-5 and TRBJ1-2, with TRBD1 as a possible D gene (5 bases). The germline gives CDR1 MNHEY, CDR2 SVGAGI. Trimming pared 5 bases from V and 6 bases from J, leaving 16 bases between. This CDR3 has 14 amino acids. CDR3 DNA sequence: TGTGCCAGCAGTACCGCCGGGGCTGGGGATGGCTACACCTTC. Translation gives CASSTAGAGDGYTF.

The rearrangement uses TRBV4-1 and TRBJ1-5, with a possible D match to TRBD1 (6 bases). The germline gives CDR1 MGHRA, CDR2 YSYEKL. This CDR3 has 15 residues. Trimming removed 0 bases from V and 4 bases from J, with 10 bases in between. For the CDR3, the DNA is TGCGCCAGCAGCCAAGAGGGGGCGAGGAATCAGCCCCAGCATTTT. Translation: CASSQEGARNQPQHF.

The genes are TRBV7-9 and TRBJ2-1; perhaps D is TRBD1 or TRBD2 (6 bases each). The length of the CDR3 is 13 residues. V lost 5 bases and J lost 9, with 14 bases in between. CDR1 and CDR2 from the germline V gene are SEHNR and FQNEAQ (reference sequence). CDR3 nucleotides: TGTGCCAGCAGCCACGCAAGGGGGGTTGAGCAGTTCTTC. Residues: CASSHARGVEQFF.

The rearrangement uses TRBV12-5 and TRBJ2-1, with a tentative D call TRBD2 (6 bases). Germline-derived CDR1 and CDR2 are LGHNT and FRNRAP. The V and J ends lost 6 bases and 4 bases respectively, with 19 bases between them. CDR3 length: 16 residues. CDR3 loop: CASGRAEGSPYNEQFF. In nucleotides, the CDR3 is TGTGCTAGTGGCCGGGCGGAGGGGAGCCCTTACAATGAGCAGTTCTTC.

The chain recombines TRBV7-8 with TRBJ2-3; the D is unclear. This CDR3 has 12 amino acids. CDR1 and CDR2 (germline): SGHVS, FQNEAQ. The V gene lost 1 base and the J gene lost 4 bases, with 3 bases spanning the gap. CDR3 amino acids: CASSLEADTQYF. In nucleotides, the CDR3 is TGTGCCAGCAGCTTAGAGGCAGATACGCAGTATTTT.

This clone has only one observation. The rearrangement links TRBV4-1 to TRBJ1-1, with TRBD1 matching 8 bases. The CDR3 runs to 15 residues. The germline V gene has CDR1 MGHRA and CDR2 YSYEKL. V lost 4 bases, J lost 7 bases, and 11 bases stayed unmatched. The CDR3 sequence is CASSPQSGGIVEAFF. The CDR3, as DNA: TGCGCCAGCAGCCCCCAGTCAGGGGGCATAGTTGAAGCTTTCTTT.

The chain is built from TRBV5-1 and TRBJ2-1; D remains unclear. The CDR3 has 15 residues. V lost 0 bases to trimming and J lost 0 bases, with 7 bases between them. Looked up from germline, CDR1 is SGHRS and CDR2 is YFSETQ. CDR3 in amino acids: CASSLGESSYNEQFF. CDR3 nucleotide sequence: TGCGCCAGCAGCTTGGGTGAGAGCTCCTACAATGAGCAGTTCTTC.

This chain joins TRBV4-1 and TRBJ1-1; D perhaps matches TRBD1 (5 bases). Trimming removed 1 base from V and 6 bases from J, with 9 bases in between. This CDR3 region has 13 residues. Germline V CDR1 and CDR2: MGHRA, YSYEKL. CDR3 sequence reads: CASSQVEGSEAFF. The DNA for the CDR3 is TGCGCCAGCAGCCAAGTAGAGGGGTCTGAAGCTTTCTTT.

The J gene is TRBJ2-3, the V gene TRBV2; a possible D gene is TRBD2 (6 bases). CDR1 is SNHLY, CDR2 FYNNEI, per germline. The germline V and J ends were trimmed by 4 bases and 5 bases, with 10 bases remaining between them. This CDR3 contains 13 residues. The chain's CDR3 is CASSGGDQDTQYF. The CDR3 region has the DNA TGTGCCAGCAGTGGGGGGGACCAAGATACGCAGTATTTT.

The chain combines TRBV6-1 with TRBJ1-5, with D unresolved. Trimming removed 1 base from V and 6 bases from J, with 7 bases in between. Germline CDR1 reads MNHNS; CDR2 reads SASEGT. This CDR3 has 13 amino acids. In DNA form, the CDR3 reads TGTGCCAGCAGTGAAGGGTTTGCTCAGCCCCAGCATTTT. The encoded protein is CASSEGFAQPQHF.

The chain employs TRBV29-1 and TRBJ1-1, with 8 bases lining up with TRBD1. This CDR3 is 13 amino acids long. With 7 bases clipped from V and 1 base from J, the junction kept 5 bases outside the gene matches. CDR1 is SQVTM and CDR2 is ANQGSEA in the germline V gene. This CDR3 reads CSAFGQGNTEAFF. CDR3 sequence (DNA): TGCAGCGCTTTTGGACAGGGGAACACTGAAGCTTTCTTT.

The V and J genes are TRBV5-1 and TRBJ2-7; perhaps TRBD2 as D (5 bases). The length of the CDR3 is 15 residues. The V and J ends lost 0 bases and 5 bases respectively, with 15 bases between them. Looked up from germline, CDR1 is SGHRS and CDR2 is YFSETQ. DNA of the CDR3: TGCGCCAGCAGCTTGGGCGGCAGTCGGAGGAACGAGCAGTACTTC. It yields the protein CASSLGGSRRNEQYF. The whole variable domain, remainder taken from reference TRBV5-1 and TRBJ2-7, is KAGVTQTPRYLIKTRGQQVTLSCSPISGHRSVSWYQQTPGQGLQFLFEYFSETQRNKGNFPGRFSGRQFSNSRSEMNVSTLELGDSALYLCASSLGGSRRNEQYFGPGTRLTVT.

DNA of the CDR3: TGTGCCAGCAGTTACTTGCTAGCGGGGGATGAGCAGTTCTTC. Its translation: CASSYLLAGDEQFF. The gene calls are TRBV6-6 and TRBJ2-1; 10 bases map to TRBD2. CDR3 length: 14 amino acids. Looked up from germline, CDR1 is MNHNY and CDR2 is SVGAGI (reference sequence). J lost 8 bases, V lost 1 base, and 2 bases had no gene match.